This T cell receptor (beta chain) was documented in a study of human T cells and chemical hapten exposure. Each CDR3 protein is one row after TCRdb ran MiXCR on the RACE reads. The data show around 100,000 distinct CDR3 sequences, with 10% to 11% seen just once and 2.5% to 4% held by the top ten. Time point indicated: pre-sensitization, week 0. Treatment of the sample: therapeutic diphenylcyclopropenone sensitization with weekly scalp DPC. Prior to each patch test being applied, blood was drawn. Sequencing started from total RNA isolated from unfractionated whole blood. The CDR3 runs to 13 residues. The germline V gene has CDR1 SEHNR and CDR2 FQNEAQ (reference sequence). V shed 6 bases and J shed 7 bases, with 15 bases lying between them.

This rearrangement joins TRBV7-9 to TRBJ1-1; TRBD1 is a possible D gene (6 bases). The input for sequencing was whole blood, taken in connection with sensitization to the hapten diphenylcyclopropenone (DPC). The sequence was collected from a woman aged 60-70 years with alopecia areata. Some clones in this sample may be carry-over from other donors' samples. CDR3: CASSLDRTIEAFF. The CDR3 bases are TGTGCCAGCAGTCTTGACAGGACCATTGAAGCTTTCTTT.